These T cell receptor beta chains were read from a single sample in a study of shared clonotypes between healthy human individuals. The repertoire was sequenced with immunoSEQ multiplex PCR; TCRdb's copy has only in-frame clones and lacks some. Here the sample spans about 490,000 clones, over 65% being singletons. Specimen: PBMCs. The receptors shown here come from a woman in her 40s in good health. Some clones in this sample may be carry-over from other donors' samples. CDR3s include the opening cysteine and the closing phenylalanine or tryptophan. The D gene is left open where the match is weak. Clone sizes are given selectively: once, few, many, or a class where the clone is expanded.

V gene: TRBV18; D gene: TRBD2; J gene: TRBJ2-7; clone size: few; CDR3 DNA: TGTGCCAGCTCATTAGGACTAGCGGAGTCCTACGAGCAGTACTTC; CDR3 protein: CASSLGLAESYEQYF
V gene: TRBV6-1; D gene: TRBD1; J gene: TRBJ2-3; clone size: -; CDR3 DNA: TGTGCCAGCAGTTTGGACAGGGTCTATACGCAGTATTTT; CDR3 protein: CASSLDRVYTQYF
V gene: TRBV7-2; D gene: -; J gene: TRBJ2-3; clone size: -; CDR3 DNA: TGTGCCAGCCGAGCGGCGGGGTCCACAGATACGCAGTATTTT; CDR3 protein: CASRAAGSTDTQYF
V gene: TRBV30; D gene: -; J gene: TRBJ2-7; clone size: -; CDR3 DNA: TGTGCCTGGAGTTTGGTCTACTACGAGCAGTACTTC; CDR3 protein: CAWSLVYYEQYF
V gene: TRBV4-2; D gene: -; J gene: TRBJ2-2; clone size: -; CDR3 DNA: TGTGCCAGCAGCCAAGATGGTTCTCTTTGGACCGGGGAGCTGTTTTTT; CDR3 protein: CASSQDGSLWTGELFF
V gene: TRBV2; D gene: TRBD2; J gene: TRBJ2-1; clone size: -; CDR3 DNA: TGTGCCAGCAGTGGCGGACTAGCGGCTTACAATGAGCAGTTCTTC; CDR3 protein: CASSGGLAAYNEQFF
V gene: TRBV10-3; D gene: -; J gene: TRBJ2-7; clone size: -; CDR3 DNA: TGTGCCATCACCCCGCAGGGGGGCCCCTACGAGCAGTACTTC; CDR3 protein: CAITPQGGPYEQYF
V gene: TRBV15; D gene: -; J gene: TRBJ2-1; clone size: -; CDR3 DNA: TGTGCCACCAGCAGAGATCACGGTGGATACAATGAGCAGTTCTTC; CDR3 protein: CATSRDHGGYNEQFF
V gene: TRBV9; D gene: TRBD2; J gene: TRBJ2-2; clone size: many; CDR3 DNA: TGTGCCAGCAGCCCCCCGGGGGGGGCGGGGAACGGGGAGCTGTTTTTT; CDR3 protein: CASSPPGGAGNGELFF
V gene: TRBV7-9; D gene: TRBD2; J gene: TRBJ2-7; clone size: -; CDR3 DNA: TGTGCCAGCAGCTTTTTAGCGGGACGAAGCCTAGGGAACTACGAGCAGTACTTC; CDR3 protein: CASSFLAGRSLGNYEQYF
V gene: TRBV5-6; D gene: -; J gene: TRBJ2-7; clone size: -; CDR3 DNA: TGTGCCAGCAGCTATGGCCAGCTCGAGCAGTACTTC; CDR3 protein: CASSYGQLEQYF
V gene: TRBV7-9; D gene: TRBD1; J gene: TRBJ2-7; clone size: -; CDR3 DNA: TGTGCCAGCAGAGAGGGACAGGGGGATGCCTACGAGCAGTACTTC; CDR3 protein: CASREGQGDAYEQYF
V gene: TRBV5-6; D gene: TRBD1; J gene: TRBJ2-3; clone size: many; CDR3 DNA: TGTGCCAGCAGCTCCCCGACAGGGGGCTTCGGGCAGTATTTT; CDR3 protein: CASSSPTGGFGQYF